This T cell receptor beta chain came from a study of control samples from healthy donors and cancer patients. The length of the CDR3 is 15 residues. CDR1 is KGHSH, CDR2 LQKENI, per germline. The V end lost 6 bases, the J end lost 1 base, and 16 bases lay between the germline ends. TCRdb's table, derived via immunoSEQ multiplex PCR, lists solely in-frame clones and lacks some. The repertoire holds around 70,000 clones, with 94% as singletons. The rearrangement uses TRBV18 and TRBJ2-7; D possibly corresponds to TRBD1 (5 bases). This clonotype originated in a woman under 40 in good health. The sequenced sample consisted of blood. As DNA, the CDR3 is TGTGCCAGCTCCCGAGAGCAGGGAAGTTCCTACGAGCAGTACTTC. It yields the protein CASSREQGSSYEQYF.